Following are 19 T cell receptor beta chains from one sample sequenced in a study of T-cell memory formation after mild COVID-19. From the 5' RACE reads, TCRdb called clonotypes with MiXCR, one entry per CDR3 protein. This sample carries around 200,000 distinct CDR3 sequences, roughly 17% of them seen once, and the ten largest clones take 2% to 2.5%. The sample consisted of PBMCs or a T cell subset sorted from them (not recorded which). The receptor set was obtained from an adult woman who had mild COVID-19 (a few samples of this study predate the infection). Cell type and time point are not known.

This clonotype was recorded a few times. The chain links TRBV12-3 or TRBV12-4 to TRBJ2-5; 7 bases align to TRBD1. The junction had 10 bases not matched to a gene; V was cut back by 5 bases and J by 4 bases. This CDR3 contains 15 residues. The CDR3 nucleotides are TGTGCCAGCAGTGCATCGACAGGGTGGGCAGAGACCCAGTACTTC. Its translation is CASSASTGWAETQYF.

The V call is TRBV12-3 or TRBV12-4, the J call TRBJ2-1, with 9 bases fitting TRBD2. The CDR3 is 12 amino acids. V was clipped by 6 bases and J by 11 bases; unmatched bases: 5. The CDR3 DNA is TGTGCCAGCAGCCTGGGACTAGCAAAGCAGTTCTTC. Residues: CASSLGLAKQFF.

This clonotype was detected ten times or more. The chain carries TRBV20-1 and TRBJ2-3; no clear D. This CDR3 region has 13 residues. CDR1 DFQATT and CDR2 SNEGSKA come from the germline V gene (reference sequence). V was cut by 3 bases and J by 6 bases, with 13 bases left in between. The CDR3 coding sequence is TGCAGTGCTAGCCCCCTCGATAGGGATACGCAGTATTTT. Translating gives CSASPLDRDTQYF.

This clonotype was observed a few times. The V call is TRBV27, the J call TRBJ1-1; 8 bases are a match to TRBD1. This CDR3 has 14 amino acids. The germline CDR1 and CDR2 sequences are MNHEY and SMNVEV (reference sequence). J lost 1 base, V lost 8 bases, and 6 bases had no gene match. This CDR3 reads CASRSGTGNTEAFF. CDR3 sequence (DNA): TGTGCCAGCCGATCCGGGACAGGGAACACTGAAGCTTTCTTT.

The chain recombines TRBV6-5 with TRBJ1-5; a weak D match, TRBD1 (6 bases). Germline CDR1 MNHEY, CDR2 SVGAGI. With 6 bases removed from V and 7 bases from J, the gap between germline ends came to 13 bases. The CDR3 length is 13 residues. The CDR3 coding sequence is TGTGCCAGCAGCAAACAGGGCGGGCAGCCCCAGCATTTT. This translates into CASSKQGGQPQHF.

This clonotype was seen repeatedly, ten times or more. V and J are TRBV9 and TRBJ2-2; D possibly corresponds to TRBD1 (5 bases). Germline CDR1 and CDR2: SGDLS and YYNGEE. CDR3 length: 16 amino acids. The V and J ends lost 4 bases and 3 bases respectively, with 16 bases between them. CDR3 in amino acids: CASSLSSRVDTGELFF. The CDR3 DNA is TGTGCCAGCAGCCTTTCCTCCAGGGTGGACACCGGGGAGCTGTTTTTT.

This clonotype was seen only a few times. V usage is TRBV6-6 and J usage is TRBJ2-4, with TRBD2 matching over 14 bases. Germline V lookup: CDR1 MNHNY, CDR2 SVGAGI (reference sequence). This CDR3 comprises 19 residues. The V segment lost 7 bases and the J segment 0 bases; nucleotides outside the gene matches: 11. CDR3 in amino acids: CASTYGTSGGRLAKNIQYF. The CDR3 region has the DNA TGTGCCAGCACCTATGGGACTAGCGGGGGTCGACTAGCCAAAAACATTCAGTACTTC.

Many counts were recorded for this clonotype. The rearrangement uses TRBV7-2 and TRBJ2-3; 11 positions match TRBD2. CDR1 and CDR2 (germline): SGHTA, FQGNSA. This CDR3 is built from 17 residues. V trimming: 1 base; J trimming: 3 bases; junction bases outside the gene matches: 6. CDR3 bases: TGTGCCAGCAGCTTAGTTGGTAGCGGGAGGGCTACAGATACGCAGTATTTT. Translation: CASSLVGSGRATDTQYF.

V and J are TRBV6-2 or TRBV6-3 and TRBJ2-3; D may be TRBD2 (5 bases). The CDR3 extends over 15 amino acids. The germline CDR1 and CDR2 sequences are MNHEY and SVGEGT. Trimming removed 6 bases from V and 0 bases from J, with 13 bases in between. The CDR3 DNA sequence: TGTGCCAGCAGCCACAAAGCGGAGAGCACAGATACGCAGTATTTT. Translating it yields CASSHKAESTDTQYF.

This clonotype has only one observation. V is TRBV2 and J is TRBJ1-4; D not certain. Germline CDR1 is SNHLY and CDR2 is FYNNEI. This CDR3 spans 12 amino acids. V was cut by 5 bases and J by 10 bases, with 11 bases left in between. CDR3: CASSYTYGKLFF. Written as DNA, the CDR3 is TGTGCCAGCAGTTACACCTACGGAAAACTGTTTTTT.

This rearrangement joins TRBV29-1 to TRBJ2-5, with no clear D. V lost 5 bases to trimming and J lost 1 base, with 11 bases between them. The CDR3 loop spans 13 amino acids. From germline, CDR1 is SQVTM and CDR2 ANQGSEA. CDR3 bases: TGCAGCGTTATTAGTCAGCGCCAAGAGACCCAGTACTTC. It encodes CSVISQRQETQYF.

The chain uses TRBV12-3 or TRBV12-4 and TRBJ1-4; D unresolved. V lost 6 bases and J lost 7, with 15 bases in between. This CDR3 comprises 14 residues. The CDR3 DNA reads TGTGCCAGCAGCGCCCAATCCACAGCTGAAAAACTGTTTTTT. It is translated as CASSAQSTAEKLFF.

This clonotype was recorded many times. The chain links TRBV20-1 to TRBJ1-1; D gene uncertain. This CDR3 is 11 amino acids long. CDR1 DFQATT and CDR2 SNEGSKA come from the germline V gene (reference sequence). Trimming removed 3 bases from V and 7 bases from J, with 9 bases in between. The CDR3 loop is CSASDGHEAFF. For the CDR3, the DNA is TGCAGTGCTAGCGACGGCCATGAAGCTTTCTTT.

This clonotype turned up a few times. This chain joins TRBV7-9 and TRBJ1-1, with 7 bases lining up with TRBD1. CDR1 is SEHNR and CDR2 is FQNEAQ in the germline V gene (reference sequence). The CDR3 length is 16 residues. V shed 6 bases and J 1 base; nucleotides not matched to a gene: 11. As DNA, the CDR3 is TGTGCCAGCAGACCCGACAGGGCCATACCGAACACTGAAGCTTTCTTT. It is translated as CASRPDRAIPNTEAFF.

The chain carries TRBV5-1 and TRBJ2-5; unclear D gene. CDR3 length: 14 amino acids. The V gene lost 2 bases and the J gene lost 2 bases, with 10 bases spanning the gap. CDR1 is SGHRS, CDR2 YFSETQ, per germline. The chain's CDR3 is CASSFGQTQETQYF. The CDR3 DNA is TGCGCCAGCAGCTTTGGGCAGACTCAAGAGACCCAGTACTTC.

CDR3 in DNA: TGCGCCAGCAGGACCCGGGGCCATTCTGGCGAGCAGTACTTC. This codes for CASRTRGHSGEQYF. J is TRBJ2-7 and V is TRBV5-1; the D call may be TRBD1 or TRBD2 (5 bases each). The CDR3 length is 14 residues. The V gene lost 5 bases and the J gene lost 6 bases, with 18 bases spanning the gap. Germline CDR1 is SGHRS and CDR2 is YFSETQ.

V usage is TRBV7-3 and J usage is TRBJ2-3; D may be TRBD2 (5 bases). Trimming stripped 3 bases from V and 0 bases from J, with 16 bases between. Germline CDR1 SGHTA, CDR2 FQGTGA. The CDR3 loop spans 17 amino acids. This CDR3 is CASSLGFKGVSTDTQYF. In nucleotides, the CDR3 is TGTGCCAGCAGCTTGGGGTTTAAGGGAGTTAGCACAGATACGCAGTATTTT. The full variable domain, in which reference TRBV7-3 and TRBJ2-3 provide the parts outside the CDR3, is GAGVSQTPSNKVTEKGKYVELRCDPISGHTALYWYRQSLGQGPEFLIYFQGTGAADDSGLPNDRFFAVRPEGSVSTLKIQRTERGDSAVYLCASSLGFKGVSTDTQYFGPGTRLTVL.

This rearrangement joins TRBV7-8 to TRBJ2-5, with 8 bases that match TRBD1. The CDR3 consists of 15 residues. Germline lookup yields CDR1 SGHVS and CDR2 FQNEAQ. After removal of 5 bases from V and 5 bases from J, the junction contained 10 bases not matched to a gene. CDR3 nucleotides: TGTGCCAGCAGCCTCCGGACAGGGTCCGGGGAGACCCAGTACTTC. Residues: CASSLRTGSGETQYF.

CDR3 bases: TGTGCCAGCAGCTTAATGAACAGCCAAGAGACCCAGTACTTC. Translation gives CASSLMNSQETQYF. The chain recombines TRBV11-3 with TRBJ2-5; no firm D call. There are 14 residues in the CDR3. V gave up 2 bases and J gave up 1 base, with 8 bases separating them. CDR1 and CDR2 from the germline V gene are SGHNT and YENEEA. Complete variable domain (other parts from reference TRBV11-3 and TRBJ2-5): EAGVVQSPRYKIIEKKQPVAFWCNPISGHNTLYWYLQNLGQGPELLIRYENEEAVDDSQLPKDRFSAERLKGVDSTLKIQPAELGDSAVYLCASSLMNSQETQYFGPGTRLLVL.